Below are 27 T cell receptor beta chains sequenced from a single sample in a study of OX40 agonist ivuxolimab in advanced cancers. Using immunoSEQ multiplex PCR, the repertoire was profiled, and TCRdb retains in-frame clones only, with some absent. Among just over 25,000 clones listed, 65% to 90% were seen once. The specimen comprised CD4+ or CD8+ T cells sorted from blood, sampled in a trial of the OX40 agonist ivuxolimab. The receptors come from an adult with an advanced solid tumor such as melanoma, head and neck, liver or kidney cancer.

The CDR3 DNA follows: TGCGCCAGCAGCCGAGTCCCTCGGGACAGGGACACTGAAGCTTTCTTT. It yields the protein CASSRVPRDRDTEAFF. V gene TRBV4-3 combines with J gene TRBJ1-1, with 9 bases identical to TRBD1. The CDR3 is 16 amino acids. Germline V gene data show CDR1 as LGHNA and CDR2 as YSLEER. With 4 bases clipped from V and 3 bases from J, the junction kept 9 bases outside the gene matches.

V gene TRBV7-9 combines with J gene TRBJ1-5; D possibly corresponds to TRBD1 (5 bases). The CDR3 consists of 14 residues. V dropped 1 base and J dropped 7 bases, with 11 bases sitting between them. Germline V gene sequence: CDR1 SEHNR, CDR2 FQNEAQ (reference sequence). The CDR3 is CASSLGGGGQPQHF. CDR3 bases: TGTGCCAGCAGCTTAGGTGGGGGTGGCCAGCCCCAGCATTTT.

This clone showed up just a few times. The genes are TRBV27 and TRBJ2-7; maybe TRBD1 (6 bases). The V gene lost 3 bases and the J gene lost 2 bases, with 11 bases spanning the gap. The CDR3 totals 14 residues. Germline-derived CDR1 and CDR2 are MNHEY and SMNVEV (reference sequence). CDR3 DNA sequence: TGTGCCAGCAGTTTTGGGGGCTCAACCTACGAGCAGTACTTC. Translating gives CASSFGGSTYEQYF.

The J gene is TRBJ2-1, the V gene TRBV4-1; 11 bases are shared with TRBD2. The CDR3 length is 17 residues. V gave up 0 bases and J gave up 7 bases; unmatched junction bases: 8. CDR1 and CDR2 from the germline V gene are MGHRA and YSYEKL. The CDR3 sequence is CASSQETLAGGNNEQFF. The DNA for the CDR3 is TGCGCCAGCAGCCAAGAAACTCTAGCGGGAGGTAATAATGAGCAGTTCTTC.

The chain recombines TRBV4-3 with TRBJ2-7; D assignment may be TRBD1 or TRBD2 (8 bases each). The CDR3 length is 15 residues. The V end was cut by 4 bases, the J end by 11 bases, with 24 bases between. The V gene's germline CDR1 is LGHNA and CDR2 YSLEER. CDR3 sequence (DNA): TGCGCCAGCAGCCCCTCGGGAGGGACAGGTATAGAAAAGTACTTC. The encoded protein is CASSPSGGTGIEKYF.

The chain employs TRBV6-1 and TRBJ2-7; D ambiguous. V lost 1 base, J lost 1 base, and 14 bases lay in between. The germline V gene has CDR1 MNHNS and CDR2 SASEGT. This CDR3 is built from 16 residues. This chain's CDR3 is CASSEGSFNPSYEQYF. CDR3 nucleotides: TGTGCCAGCAGTGAAGGGTCCTTCAATCCATCCTACGAGCAGTACTTC.

The V call is TRBV5-5, the J call TRBJ1-1; D may be TRBD1 (6 bases). This CDR3 region has 17 residues. Germline loops: CDR1 SGHKS, CDR2 YYEKEE (reference sequence). V was shortened by 6 bases and J by 0 bases, with 21 bases between the two germline ends. CDR3 residues: CASTQFGTYIMNTEAFF. The CDR3 bases are TGTGCCAGCACCCAATTCGGGACATATATCATGAACACTGAAGCTTTCTTT.

This clone was observed a handful of times. The rearrangement joins TRBV6-1 to TRBJ1-5; D perhaps matches TRBD1 (5 bases). The CDR3 length is 13 residues. Germline lookup yields CDR1 MNHNS and CDR2 SASEGT. V was cut by 8 bases and J by 2 bases, with 10 bases left in between. CDR3 DNA sequence: TGTGCCAGCCTAGGGGTGGGCAATCAGCCCCAGCATTTT. It specifies CASLGVGNQPQHF.

Remarks on this clone: Just one base apart from a much larger clone, this may be a read error. The genes are TRBV5-1 and TRBJ1-5; TRBD1 might be the D (6 bases). Trimming stripped 3 bases from V and 5 bases from J, with 9 bases between. This CDR3 spans 13 amino acids. Germline CDR1 is SGHRS and CDR2 is YFSETQ. The CDR3 DNA is TGCGCCAGCAGCTGGGAGGGGGATCAGCCCCAGCATTTT. Its translation: CASSWEGDQPQHF.

The chain is built from TRBV11-3 and TRBJ1-5; D possibly corresponds to TRBD1 (5 bases). The V end was cut by 6 bases, the J end by 2 bases, with 20 bases between. This CDR3 has 17 residues. Germline CDR1 SGHNT, CDR2 YENEEA. This CDR3 is CASRFRDPRRGNQPQHF. The CDR3 DNA reads as TGTGCCAGCAGGTTCAGGGACCCACGTCGGGGCAATCAGCCCCAGCATTTT.

This chain links TRBV5-1 with TRBJ2-3, with 11 nucleotides matching TRBD1. Trimming took 2 bases from V and 4 from J; bases not matched to a gene: 3. This CDR3 region has 15 residues. Germline assignment: CDR1 SGHRS and CDR2 YFSETQ. This chain's CDR3 is CASSFGQGAADTQYF. The CDR3 DNA reads as TGCGCCAGCAGCTTCGGACAGGGGGCTGCAGATACGCAGTATTTT.

The rearrangement joins TRBV7-6 to TRBJ2-5; D unresolved. Germline values: CDR1 SGHVS, CDR2 FNYEAQ. The ends were cut back, 2 bases at V and 11 bases at J, with 12 bases in the middle. CDR3 length: 12 amino acids. CDR3: CASSLYGLSQYF. The CDR3 bases are TGTGCCAGCAGCTTATACGGGTTATCTCAGTACTTC.

This clone was detected once. The chain uses TRBV27 and TRBJ1-2; perhaps TRBD1 as D (5 bases). The CDR3 contains 16 residues. Trimming removed 6 bases from V and 3 bases from J, with 20 bases in between. Germline V CDR1 and CDR2: MNHEY, SMNVEV (reference sequence). CDR3 DNA sequence: TGTGCCAGCAGGGGGAGCAGGGCAGCGGCAGACTATGGCTACACCTTC. Its translation: CASRGSRAAADYGYTF.

The chain is built from TRBV9 and TRBJ1-1; D is unresolved. Per germline, CDR1 SGDLS and CDR2 YYNGEE. The V and J ends lost 3 bases and 8 bases respectively, with 11 bases between them. The CDR3 totals 12 residues. CDR3 DNA: TGTGCCAGCAGCGCCGAGGGTCGGGAAGCTTTCTTT. It encodes CASSAEGREAFF.

This chain connects TRBV5-1 to TRBJ2-1, with 11 positions matching TRBD2. The CDR3 is made up of 17 amino acids. CDR1 and CDR2 from the germline V gene are SGHRS and YFSETQ. Losses at the gene ends were 2 bases for V and 7 bases for J; bases not matched to a gene: 11. CDR3: CASSFDISGRAGNEQFF. The CDR3 bases are TGCGCCAGCAGCTTTGACATTAGCGGGAGGGCCGGAAATGAGCAGTTCTTC.

The chain carries TRBV28 and TRBJ2-7; D is ambiguous. The CDR3 spans 14 residues. Looked up from germline, CDR1 is MDHEN and CDR2 is SYDVKM. The germline V and J ends were trimmed by 3 bases and 4 bases, with 13 bases remaining between them. CDR3 nucleotides: TGTGCCAGCAGTTTGGGCCAAGGTGGTTACGAGCAGTACTTC. Its translation is CASSLGQGGYEQYF.

This chain uses TRBV6-5 with TRBJ2-5; TRBD1 matches at 10 bases. Unmatched junction bases numbered 6, after V lost 3 bases and J lost 2 bases. The V gene's germline CDR1 is MNHEY and CDR2 SVGAGI. The CDR3 consists of 16 residues. This CDR3 is CASSYRDRGHQETQYF. The DNA for the CDR3 is TGTGCCAGCAGTTATAGGGACAGGGGCCATCAAGAGACCCAGTACTTC.

This chain uses TRBV4-3 with TRBJ1-1; 7 nucleotides line up with TRBD1. Germline trimming cut 0 bases from V and 4 bases from J; bases unmatched to any gene: 2. The length of the CDR3 is 14 residues. Germline CDR1 is LGHNA and CDR2 is YSLEER. The CDR3 spells CASSQDNRGTEAFF. In DNA form, the CDR3 reads TGCGCCAGCAGCCAAGACAACAGGGGCACTGAAGCTTTCTTT.

V gene TRBV9 combines with J gene TRBJ2-3; 11 bases align to TRBD1. The germline CDR1 and CDR2 sequences are SGDLS and YYNGEE. V shed 3 bases and J 5 bases; nucleotides not matched to a gene: 8. The CDR3 is made up of 16 amino acids. As DNA, the CDR3 is TGTGCCAGCAGCGATAGCCGGGACAGGGGGGAAGATACGCAGTATTTT. Amino acid sequence: CASSDSRDRGEDTQYF. The entire variable domain, with the rest obtained from reference TRBV9 and TRBJ2-3, is as follows: DSGVTQTPKHLITATGQRVTLRCSPRSGDLSVYWYQQSLDQGLQFLIQYYNGEERAKGNILERFSAQQFPDLHSELNLSSLELGDSALYFCASSDSRDRGEDTQYFGPGTRLTVL.

The chain employs TRBV7-9 and TRBJ1-4, with 8 positions matching TRBD1. Germline trimming cut 5 bases from V and 5 bases from J; bases unmatched to any gene: 10. This CDR3 comprises 16 residues. The germline gives CDR1 SEHNR, CDR2 FQNEAQ (reference sequence). In DNA, the CDR3 is TGTGCCAGCAGCCGGGAAGACAGGGGAAGAAATGAAAAACTGTTTTTT. Its protein is CASSREDRGRNEKLFF.

The V call is TRBV18, the J call TRBJ2-7; no reliable D call. There are 12 residues in the CDR3. The V end was cut by 5 bases, the J end by 5 bases, with 10 bases between. Looked up from germline, CDR1 is KGHSH and CDR2 is LQKENI. The CDR3 sequence: CASSTWQDEQYF. The CDR3 coding sequence is TGTGCCAGCTCAACCTGGCAGGACGAGCAGTACTTC.

The rearrangement joins TRBV7-9 to TRBJ2-1, with 9 bases identical to TRBD2. The germline CDR1 and CDR2 sequences are SEHNR and FQNEAQ (reference sequence). With 5 bases clipped from V and 7 bases from J, the junction kept 12 bases outside the gene matches. CDR3 length equals 16 residues. CDR3 nucleotides: TGTGCCAGCAGCATGCCGGGACTAGCACGGGGGAATGAGCAGTTCTTC. This encodes CASSMPGLARGNEQFF.

This chain uses TRBV10-3 with TRBJ1-5; perhaps TRBD1 as D (6 bases). Germline V gene data show CDR1 as ENHRY and CDR2 as SYGVKD. CDR3 size: 15 residues. Trimming took off 6 bases at V and 1 base at J, with 13 bases between the two ends. CDR3 bases: TGTGCCATCAGCGGGGGCGAATCAAGCAATCAGCCCCAGCATTTT. Translation gives CAISGGESSNQPQHF.

The chain employs TRBV27 and TRBJ1-5; a possible D gene is TRBD1 (5 bases). Germline-derived CDR1 and CDR2 are MNHEY and SMNVEV (reference sequence). The CDR3 is 15 residues long. The ends were cut back, 0 bases at V and 4 bases at J, with 10 bases in the middle. This chain's CDR3 is CASSLSGTLNQPQHF. For the CDR3, the DNA is TGTGCCAGCAGTTTATCTGGGACCCTTAATCAGCCCCAGCATTTT.

The chain combines TRBV27 with TRBJ1-1; weak D call: TRBD1 (5 bases). The CDR3 is 13 residues long. With 6 bases removed from V and 1 base from J, the gap between germline ends came to 9 bases. The germline V gene has CDR1 MNHEY and CDR2 SMNVEV (reference sequence). The DNA of the CDR3 is TGTGCCAGCAGGCAGGGTCCGAACACTGAAGCTTTCTTT. Encoded protein: CASRQGPNTEAFF.

The chain carries TRBV20-1 and TRBJ2-1, with D uncertain. CDR3 size: 11 residues. CDR1 is DFQATT and CDR2 is SNEGSKA in the germline V gene (reference sequence). The ends were cut back, 5 bases at V and 1 base at J, with 3 bases in the middle. The CDR3 loop reads CSARSYNEQFF. In DNA form, the CDR3 reads TGCAGTGCTCGGTCCTACAATGAGCAGTTCTTC.

The genes are TRBV5-4 and TRBJ1-4; D not resolved. V lost 3 bases and J lost 10, with 16 bases in between. The germline CDR1 and CDR2 sequences are SGHNT and YYREEE (reference sequence). The CDR3 contains 14 residues. The CDR3 reads CASSCRECLGKLFF. The CDR3 DNA reads as TGTGCCAGCAGCTGCCGGGAGTGTCTAGGAAAACTGTTTTTT.